In this sample, the clone carrying this T cell receptor beta chain turned up many times. Its antigen is unidentified. The template consisted of bulk tumor genomic DNA, with 600 ng used per sample. Several biopsies were spaced far apart within each primary tumor and obtained as surgery took place. Patients with untreated, newly diagnosed non-small cell lung cancer underwent curative surgery. The CDR3 sequence is 15 residues long. Germline V CDR1 and CDR2: SGHRS, YFSETQ. V was clipped by 4 bases and J by 4 bases; unmatched bases: 5. The record originates from a study of immune heterogeneity within non-small cell lung tumors. In a multiplex PCR, 32 V and 13 J primers amplified TCR beta CDR3. TCRdb analysed the multiplex PCR reads with MiXCR anew, one entry per CDR3 protein. In the table there are 10,000 to 15,000 distinct CDR3 sequences, about 25% of which are singletons. General study points: Tumor sites within a patient were found to share identical dominant CDR3 beta clonotypes, and site-unique high-frequency clones were also present. Different patients shared few of their high-frequency T-cell receptor beta clonotypes. Clonality of local T cells correlated moderately but significantly with local tumor mutational burden (R about 0.34).

The receptor comes from a man aged 50 to 59 with non-small cell lung cancer. The sample taken for sequencing was lung tumor tissue. The chain couples TRBV5-1 to TRBJ2-1; the match to TRBD2 covers 10 bases. Written as DNA, the CDR3 is TGCGCCAGCAGCCAACTAGCGGGGAGATACAATGAGCAGTTCTTC. As protein: CASSQLAGRYNEQFF.